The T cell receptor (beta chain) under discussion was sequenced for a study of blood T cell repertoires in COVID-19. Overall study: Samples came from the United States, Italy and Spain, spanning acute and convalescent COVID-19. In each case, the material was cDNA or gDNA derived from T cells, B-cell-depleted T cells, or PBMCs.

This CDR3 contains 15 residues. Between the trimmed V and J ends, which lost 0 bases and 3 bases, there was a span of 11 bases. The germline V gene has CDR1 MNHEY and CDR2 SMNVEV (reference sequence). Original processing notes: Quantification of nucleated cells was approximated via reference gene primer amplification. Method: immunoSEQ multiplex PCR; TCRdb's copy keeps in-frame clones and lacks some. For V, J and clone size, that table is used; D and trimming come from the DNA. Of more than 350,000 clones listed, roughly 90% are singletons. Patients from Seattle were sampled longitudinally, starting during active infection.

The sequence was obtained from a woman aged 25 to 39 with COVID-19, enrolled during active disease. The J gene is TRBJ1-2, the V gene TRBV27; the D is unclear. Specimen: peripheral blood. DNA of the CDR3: TGTGCCAGCAGTTTATCTCCGGGTTTTTACTATGGCTACACCTTC. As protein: CASSLSPGFYYGYTF.